This TCR beta chain is from a study of cytomegalovirus exposure and HLA in healthy donors. 13 Jbeta primers and 60 Vbeta primers were used for the PCR. Measured with immunoSEQ multiplex PCR; TCRdb has only the in-frame clones, and not every one. In the table there are 90,000 or so clones, about four fifths of which are singletons. The CDR3 is 17 amino acids. V lost 4 bases and J lost 2, with 21 bases in between. Germline loops: CDR1 LGHNA, CDR2 YNFKEQ. The chain carries TRBV4-2 and TRBJ2-7; tentative D call: TRBD2 (6 bases). Sequenced: PBMCs. This TCR was recovered from a young man in good health and CMV-seropositive. DNA for the CDR3: TGTGCCAGCAGCCGATTGGTTTCTAGCGACCTGCCCTACGAGCAGTACTTC. Translation: CASSRLVSSDLPYEQYF.